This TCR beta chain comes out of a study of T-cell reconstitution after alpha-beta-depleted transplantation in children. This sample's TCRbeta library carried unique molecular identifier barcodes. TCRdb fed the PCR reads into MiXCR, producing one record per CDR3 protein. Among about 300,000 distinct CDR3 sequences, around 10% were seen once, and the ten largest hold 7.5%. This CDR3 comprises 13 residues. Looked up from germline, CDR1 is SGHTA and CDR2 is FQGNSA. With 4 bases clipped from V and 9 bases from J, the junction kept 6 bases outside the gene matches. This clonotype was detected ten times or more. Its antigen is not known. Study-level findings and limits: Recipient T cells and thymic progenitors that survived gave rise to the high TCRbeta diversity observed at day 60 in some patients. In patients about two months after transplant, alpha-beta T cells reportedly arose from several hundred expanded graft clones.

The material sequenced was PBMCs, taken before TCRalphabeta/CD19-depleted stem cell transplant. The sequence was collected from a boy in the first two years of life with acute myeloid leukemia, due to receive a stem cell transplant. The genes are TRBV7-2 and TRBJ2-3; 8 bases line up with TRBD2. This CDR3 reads CASSSPGLVTQYF. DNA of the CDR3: TGTGCCAGCAGCTCGCCGGGACTAGTCACGCAGTATTTT.